This passage covers 11 T cell receptor beta chains from one sample sequenced in a study of shared clonotypes between healthy human individuals. Produced via immunoSEQ multiplex PCR; TCRdb's table is partial and in-frame only. Here the sample spans a few million clones, about nine tenths being singletons. The specimen sequenced was naive CD4+ T cells from PBMCs. Documented subset: CD45RA+ positively selected. The receptors were gathered from a young man in good health. Some clones in this sample may be carry-over from other donors' samples.

This clone was observed once. The chain is built from TRBV2 and TRBJ2-1; no clear D gene. CDR3 size: 12 residues. CDR1 is SNHLY and CDR2 is FYNNEI in the germline V gene. V was cut by 4 bases and J by 12 bases, with 13 bases left in between. The CDR3 DNA reads as TGTGCCAGCAGTGTTCCTCCGAGCTGGCAGTTCTTC. Its translation is CASSVPPSWQFF.

V gene TRBV11-2 combines with J gene TRBJ2-5, with TRBD1 identical over 9 bases. Germline V gene lookup returns CDR1 SGHAT and CDR2 FQNNGV. V gave up 6 bases and J gave up 1 base; unmatched junction bases: 12. The CDR3 loop spans 17 amino acids. DNA of the CDR3: TGTGCCAGCAGTTTCTATTCCGGGACAGGGTTCCAAGAGACCCAGTACTTC. Translation gives CASSFYSGTGFQETQYF. Together with reference TRBV11-2 and TRBJ2-5, the CDR3 gives the full variable domain: EAGVAQSPRYKIIEKRQSVAFWCNPISGHATLYWYQQILGQGPKLLIQFQNNGVVDDSQLPKDRFSAERLKGVDSTLKIQPAKLEDSAVYLCASSFYSGTGFQETQYFGPGTRLLVL.

Of note for this clone: Germline and junction disagree at one end, which may indicate a read error. The chain couples TRBV6-6 to TRBJ1-4; 7 nucleotides match TRBD1. This CDR3 contains 12 residues. CDR1 and CDR2 (germline): MNHNY, SVGAGI (reference sequence). The CDR3 loop is CASSSTGQVYSF. CDR3 DNA sequence: TGTGCCAGCAGTTCCACCGGACAGGTCTATTCTTTT.

The chain links TRBV2 to TRBJ1-4, with TRBD1 as a possible D gene (6 bases). The CDR3 totals 14 residues. Germline assignment: CDR1 SNHLY and CDR2 FYNNEI. Trimming removed 3 bases from V and 4 bases from J, with 9 bases in between. The CDR3 nucleotides read TGTGCCAGCAGTGAGGGGGGCAATAATGAAAAACTGTTTTTT. Its protein is CASSEGGNNEKLFF.

The chain uses TRBV7-8 and TRBJ2-1; weak D call: TRBD2 (6 bases). Germline loops: CDR1 SGHVS, CDR2 FQNEAQ. Deletions cut 5 bases from V and 4 bases from J, with 21 bases between. The CDR3 consists of 17 residues. CDR3 coding DNA: TGTGCCAGCAGCCCCTTTCAGGTGGGGAGGAGTTACAATGAGCAGTTCTTC. This translates into CASSPFQVGRSYNEQFF.

Details on this clone: The junction shows a germline mismatch at one end, possibly a read error. This chain uses TRBV10-3 with TRBJ1-1; weak D call: TRBD1 (5 bases). There are 13 residues in the CDR3. Germline V CDR1 and CDR2: ENHRY, SYGVKD. CDR3 sequence: CAITEGQNTEAFF. CDR3 DNA sequence: TGTGCCATCACTGAGGGGCAGAACACTGAAGCTTTCTTT.

Here the CDR3 DNA reads TGTGCCAGCAGCGCCACAGGTCACTCCTACGAGCAGTACTTC. It is translated as CASSATGHSYEQYF. The genes are TRBV9 and TRBJ2-7, with D tentatively TRBD1 (5 bases). Germline V gene data show CDR1 as SGDLS and CDR2 as YYNGEE. The ends were cut back, 3 bases at V and 0 bases at J, with 10 bases in the middle. The CDR3 contains 14 residues.

This clone was recorded only once. The rearrangement uses TRBV27 and TRBJ1-1, with 8 bases aligning to TRBD1. Trimming at V came to 7 bases and at J to 2 bases, leaving 12 bases not matched to a gene. The CDR3 runs 16 residues. Looked up from germline, CDR1 is MNHEY and CDR2 is SMNVEV (reference sequence). The CDR3, as DNA: TGTGCCAGCAAAAGGATCCCTGGGACAGGCAACACTGAAGCTTTCTTT. As protein: CASKRIPGTGNTEAFF.

The V gene is TRBV21-1, the J gene TRBJ2-7; the table gives TRBD1 as D, unverified against the DNA. TRBV21-1 is a pseudogene segment. The CDR3 length is 16 residues. CDR3 in amino acids: CASSKLAFYHSYEQYF. The CDR3 bases are TGTGCCAGCAGCAAATTGGCTTTTTATCACAGCTACGAGCAGTACTTC.

The chain recombines TRBV5-6 with TRBJ2-1; unclear D gene. CDR1 is SGHDT and CDR2 is YYEEEE in the germline V gene. The CDR3 length is 15 residues. V lost 1 base and J 3 bases, leaving 11 bases between the germline ends. The CDR3 spells CASSLTQVFYNEQFF. The CDR3 nucleotides are TGTGCCAGCAGCTTGACTCAGGTTTTCTACAATGAGCAGTTCTTC.

V is TRBV5-1 and J is TRBJ2-1, with 7 bases aligning to TRBD1. The CDR3 length is 14 residues. Germline V CDR1 and CDR2: SGHRS, YFSETQ. Trimming removed 4 bases from V and 2 bases from J; junction bases left unmatched: 3. CDR3 DNA sequence: TGCGCCAGCAGCAGAACAGGGGCCTACAATGAGCAGTTCTTC. Translated: CASSRTGAYNEQFF.